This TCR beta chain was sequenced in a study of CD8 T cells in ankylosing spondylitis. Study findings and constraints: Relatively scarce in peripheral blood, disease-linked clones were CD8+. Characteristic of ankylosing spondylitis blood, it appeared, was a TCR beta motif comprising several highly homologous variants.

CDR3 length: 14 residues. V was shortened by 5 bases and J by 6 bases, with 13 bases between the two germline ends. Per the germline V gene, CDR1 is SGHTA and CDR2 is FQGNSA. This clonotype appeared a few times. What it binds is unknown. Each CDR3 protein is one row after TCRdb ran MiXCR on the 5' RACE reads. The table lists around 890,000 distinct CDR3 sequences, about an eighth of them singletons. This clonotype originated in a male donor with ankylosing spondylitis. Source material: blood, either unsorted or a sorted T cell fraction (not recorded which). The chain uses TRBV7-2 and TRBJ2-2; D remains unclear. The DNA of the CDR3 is TGTGCCAGCAGCCTCACAGCAGCCGCCGGGGAGCTGTTTTTT. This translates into CASSLTAAAGELFF. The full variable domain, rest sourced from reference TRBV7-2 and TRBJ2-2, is GAGVSQSPSNKVTEKGKDVELRCDPISGHTALYWYRQSLGQGLEFLIYFQGNSAPDKSGLPSDRFSAERTGGSVSTLTIQRTQQEDSAVYLCASSLTAAAGELFFGEGSRLTVL.